This T cell receptor beta chain was retrieved from a study of blood T cell repertoires in COVID-19. As originally analysed: Amplification of reference gene primers provided the estimated nucleated cell counts. TCRdb keeps only in-frame clones here, not all; method: immunoSEQ multiplex PCR. Clone size and V and J calls were adopted from that table, with D and trimming inferred from the DNA. The repertoire holds around 250,000 clones, with approximately 90% as singletons. From germline, CDR1 is SGDLS and CDR2 YYNGEE. The CDR3 is 16 amino acids. V lost 0 bases to trimming and J lost 4 bases, with 15 bases between them.

This TCR was recovered from a woman in her 30s with acute COVID-19. Material for sequencing was PBMCs or T cells enriched from blood (not recorded which). The chain has TRBV9 and TRBJ2-3, with D tentatively TRBD2 (6 bases). This CDR3 is CASSVVGGLGADTQYF. Here the CDR3 DNA reads TGTGCCAGCAGCGTAGTTGGGGGGTTAGGAGCAGATACGCAGTATTTT.